This T cell receptor beta chain is from a study of blood T cell repertoires in COVID-19. TCRdb's table, derived via immunoSEQ multiplex PCR, lists solely in-frame clones and lacks some. Of under 400,000 clones listed, about 86% are singletons. The CDR3 has 14 amino acids. CDR1 is SGHAT and CDR2 is FQNNGV in the germline V gene. V was trimmed by 3 bases and J by 7 bases, leaving 15 bases between them. The sequence came from a woman in her forties with acute COVID-19. V gene TRBV11-2 combines with J gene TRBJ1-1; maybe TRBD1 (5 bases). The sample was PBMCs or T cells enriched from blood (not recorded which). The CDR3 region has the DNA TGTGCCAGCAGCTTTGGGGGAGGGGAGAATGAAGCTTTCTTT. It encodes CASSFGGGENEAFF.